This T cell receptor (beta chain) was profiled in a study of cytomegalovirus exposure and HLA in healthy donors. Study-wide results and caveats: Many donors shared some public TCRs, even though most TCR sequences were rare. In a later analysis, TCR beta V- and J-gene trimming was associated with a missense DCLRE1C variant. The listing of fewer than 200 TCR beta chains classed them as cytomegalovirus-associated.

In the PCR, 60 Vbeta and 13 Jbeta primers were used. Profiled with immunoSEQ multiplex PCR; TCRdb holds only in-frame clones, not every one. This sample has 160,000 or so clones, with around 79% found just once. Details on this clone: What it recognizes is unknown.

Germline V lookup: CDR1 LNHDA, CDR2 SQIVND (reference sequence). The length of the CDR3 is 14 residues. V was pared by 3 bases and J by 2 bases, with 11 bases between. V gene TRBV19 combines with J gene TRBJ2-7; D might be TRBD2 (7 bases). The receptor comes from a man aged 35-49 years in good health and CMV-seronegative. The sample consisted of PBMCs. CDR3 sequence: CASSMRGGPYEQYF. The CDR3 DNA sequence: TGTGCCAGTAGTATGAGGGGGGGACCCTACGAGCAGTACTTC. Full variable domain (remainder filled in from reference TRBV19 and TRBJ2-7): DGGITQSPKYLFRKEGQNVTLSCEQNLNHDAMYWYRQDPGQGLRLIYYSQIVNDFQKGDIAEGYSVSREKKESFPLTVTSAQKNPTAFYLCASSMRGGPYEQYFGPGTRLTVT.